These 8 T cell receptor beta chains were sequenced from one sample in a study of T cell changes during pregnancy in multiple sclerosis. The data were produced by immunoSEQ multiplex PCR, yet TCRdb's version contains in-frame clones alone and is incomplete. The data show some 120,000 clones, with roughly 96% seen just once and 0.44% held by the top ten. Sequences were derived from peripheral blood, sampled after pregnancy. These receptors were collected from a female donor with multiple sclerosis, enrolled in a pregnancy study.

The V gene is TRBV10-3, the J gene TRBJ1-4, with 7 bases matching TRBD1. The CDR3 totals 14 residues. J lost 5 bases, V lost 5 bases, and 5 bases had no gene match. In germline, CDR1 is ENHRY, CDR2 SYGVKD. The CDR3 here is CAISQGQPNEKLFF. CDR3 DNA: TGTGCCATCAGTCAGGGACAGCCGAATGAAAAACTGTTTTTT.

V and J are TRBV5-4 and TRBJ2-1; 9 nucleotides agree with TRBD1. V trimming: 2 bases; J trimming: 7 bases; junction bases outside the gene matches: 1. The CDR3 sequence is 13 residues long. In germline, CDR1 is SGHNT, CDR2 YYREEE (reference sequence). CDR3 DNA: TGTGCCAGCAGCTTAGGGACAGGGAATGAGCAGTTCTTC. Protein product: CASSLGTGNEQFF.

CDR3 coding DNA: TGCGCCAGCAGCTTGGAATGGGGGGATGAAAAACTGTTTTTT. It specifies CASSLEWGDEKLFF. V is TRBV5-1 and J is TRBJ1-4, with D maybe TRBD1 (5 bases). CDR1 is SGHRS and CDR2 is YFSETQ in the germline V gene. V dropped 0 bases and J dropped 6 bases, with 9 bases sitting between them. CDR3 length: 14 residues.

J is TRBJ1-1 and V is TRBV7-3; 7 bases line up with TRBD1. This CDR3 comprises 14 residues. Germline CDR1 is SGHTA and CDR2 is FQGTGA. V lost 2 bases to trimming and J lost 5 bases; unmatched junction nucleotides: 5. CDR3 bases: TGTGCCAGCAGCTTACGACAGGGAGGAACTGAAGCTTTCTTT. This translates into CASSLRQGGTEAFF.

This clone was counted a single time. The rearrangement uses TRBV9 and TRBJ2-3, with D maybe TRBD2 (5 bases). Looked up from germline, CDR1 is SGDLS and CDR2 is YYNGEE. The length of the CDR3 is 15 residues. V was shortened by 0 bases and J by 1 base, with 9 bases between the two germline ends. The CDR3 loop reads CASSVVAKGTDTQYF. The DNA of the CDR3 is TGTGCCAGCAGCGTAGTAGCGAAAGGCACAGATACGCAGTATTTT.

The CDR3 nucleotides are TGTGCCAGCAGCTTACGACTAGCGCGAGAGCAGTACTTC. It specifies CASSLRLAREQYF. The chain couples TRBV5-6 to TRBJ2-7, with TRBD2 identical over 8 bases. The germline CDR1 and CDR2 sequences are SGHDT and YYEEEE. The CDR3 covers 13 residues. Trimming cost V 2 bases and J 7 bases; bases outside gene matches: 5.

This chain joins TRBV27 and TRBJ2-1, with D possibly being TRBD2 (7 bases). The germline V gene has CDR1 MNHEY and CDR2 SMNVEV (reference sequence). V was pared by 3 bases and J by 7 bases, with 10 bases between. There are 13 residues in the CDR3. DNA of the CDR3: TGTGCCAGCAGTTTGGGGGGGCTTAATGAGCAGTTCTTC. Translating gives CASSLGGLNEQFF.

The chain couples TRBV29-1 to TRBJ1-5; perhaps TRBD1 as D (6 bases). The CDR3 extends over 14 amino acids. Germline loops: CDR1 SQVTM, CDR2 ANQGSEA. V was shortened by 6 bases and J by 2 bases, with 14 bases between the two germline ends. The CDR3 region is CSVKQGSGNQPQHF. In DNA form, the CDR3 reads TGCAGCGTCAAACAGGGTAGCGGCAATCAGCCCCAGCATTTT. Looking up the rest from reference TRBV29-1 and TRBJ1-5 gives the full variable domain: SAVISQKPSRDICQRGTSLTIQCQVDSQVTMMFWYRQQPGQSLTLIATANQGSEATYESGFVIDKFPISRPNLTFSTLTVSNMSPEDSSIYLCSVKQGSGNQPQHFGDGTRLSIL.